The sequence of this T cell receptor (beta chain) was determined in a study of blood T cell repertoires in COVID-19 (dated by TCRdb to the early 2020s). Turning to the overall study: Samples covering the acute and convalescent phases of COVID-19 were provided by collaborators in the United States, Italy and Spain. The repertoires were released in a freely available public database intended as a resource for research on the immune response to SARS-CoV-2. HLA class I and class II types, where available, came from metadata supplied by the sample provider rather than from assay-based typing. The sample metadata nearly always contained a de-identified subject ID, COVID-19 status, age in years and sex. The samples were drawn from two sources: the first 160 participants of the ongoing ImmuneRACE study, and 1,254 subjects contributed by 6 global collaborators. The dataset comprised deeply sampled blood TCRbeta repertoires from subjects exposed to, actively infected with, or recovered from COVID-19. The material from the prospective study consisted of cDNA or gDNA derived from T cells, B-cell-depleted T cells, or PBMCs. On the study overall, not on this receptor specifically: How much clinical and demographic metadata was included differed by source and by participant, and the metadata was provided uncurated.

TCRbeta CDR3 regions were amplified from genomic DNA using the immunoSEQ Assay, a bias-controlled multiplex PCR. In the original analysis: The number of nucleated cells in each sample was estimated by amplification of reference gene primers within the assay. Sequence reads were collapsed and filtered to measure the absolute abundance of every unique TCRbeta CDR3 rearrangement. For each sample, productive Simpson clonality was calculated by taking the square root of Simpson's diversity index across productive rearrangements. TCRdb provides this immuneACCESS table in a form limited to in-frame rearrangements. Some clones are lacking; in checked studies, under half of them reflect an unresolved V gene, and why the rest are absent is not known. The V and J calls and clone size are taken from that table; D and trimming were inferred from the DNA. The sample profile shows a few hundred thousand clones; about nine tenths of them were found once. The ten most abundant clones make up under 2% of the sample.

This clone was detected once. It lacks a known antigen. No base-level quality is on record; no much larger clone is a single base apart. Enrolling through a virtual design, the prospective study's participants ranged in age from roughly 18 to 100 years and lived across roughly 24 United States geographic areas. In the prospective study, cohorts were assigned on the basis of participant-reported clinical history obtained from a screening survey and a study questionnaire. Recovered participants in ImmuneRACE Cohort 3 were defined as having two consecutive negative NP/OP PCR tests, clearance from a healthcare professional, or resolution of symptoms. In the prospective study, whole blood, serum and a nasopharyngeal or oropharyngeal swab were collected from each participant by mobile phlebotomists. Prospective study participants could optionally give additional blood draws and questionnaires over an approximately 2-month period. Before DNA extraction, prospective study blood samples were shipped either frozen or at room temperature.

According to the germline V gene (reference sequence), CDR1 reads LGHDT and CDR2 reads YNNKEL. Trimming at the junction amounts to 0 bases on V and 1 base on J, and the germline ends lie 6 bases apart. From cysteine to phenylalanine, the CDR3 is 14 amino acids long. Just CDR3 DNA is preserved here, 42 bases in frame from base 1. Sample: PBMCs or T cells enriched from blood (not recorded which). This chain is built from TRBV3-1 (or the pseudogene TRBV3-2) and TRBJ1-1; no D segment can be confidently identified. The sequence was obtained from a man aged 40-50 years who had recovered from COVID-19. Here the CDR3 is given as CASSQEWQNTEAFF. Here is the DNA: TGTGCCAGCAGCCAAGAGTGGCAGAACACTGAAGCTTTCTTT.